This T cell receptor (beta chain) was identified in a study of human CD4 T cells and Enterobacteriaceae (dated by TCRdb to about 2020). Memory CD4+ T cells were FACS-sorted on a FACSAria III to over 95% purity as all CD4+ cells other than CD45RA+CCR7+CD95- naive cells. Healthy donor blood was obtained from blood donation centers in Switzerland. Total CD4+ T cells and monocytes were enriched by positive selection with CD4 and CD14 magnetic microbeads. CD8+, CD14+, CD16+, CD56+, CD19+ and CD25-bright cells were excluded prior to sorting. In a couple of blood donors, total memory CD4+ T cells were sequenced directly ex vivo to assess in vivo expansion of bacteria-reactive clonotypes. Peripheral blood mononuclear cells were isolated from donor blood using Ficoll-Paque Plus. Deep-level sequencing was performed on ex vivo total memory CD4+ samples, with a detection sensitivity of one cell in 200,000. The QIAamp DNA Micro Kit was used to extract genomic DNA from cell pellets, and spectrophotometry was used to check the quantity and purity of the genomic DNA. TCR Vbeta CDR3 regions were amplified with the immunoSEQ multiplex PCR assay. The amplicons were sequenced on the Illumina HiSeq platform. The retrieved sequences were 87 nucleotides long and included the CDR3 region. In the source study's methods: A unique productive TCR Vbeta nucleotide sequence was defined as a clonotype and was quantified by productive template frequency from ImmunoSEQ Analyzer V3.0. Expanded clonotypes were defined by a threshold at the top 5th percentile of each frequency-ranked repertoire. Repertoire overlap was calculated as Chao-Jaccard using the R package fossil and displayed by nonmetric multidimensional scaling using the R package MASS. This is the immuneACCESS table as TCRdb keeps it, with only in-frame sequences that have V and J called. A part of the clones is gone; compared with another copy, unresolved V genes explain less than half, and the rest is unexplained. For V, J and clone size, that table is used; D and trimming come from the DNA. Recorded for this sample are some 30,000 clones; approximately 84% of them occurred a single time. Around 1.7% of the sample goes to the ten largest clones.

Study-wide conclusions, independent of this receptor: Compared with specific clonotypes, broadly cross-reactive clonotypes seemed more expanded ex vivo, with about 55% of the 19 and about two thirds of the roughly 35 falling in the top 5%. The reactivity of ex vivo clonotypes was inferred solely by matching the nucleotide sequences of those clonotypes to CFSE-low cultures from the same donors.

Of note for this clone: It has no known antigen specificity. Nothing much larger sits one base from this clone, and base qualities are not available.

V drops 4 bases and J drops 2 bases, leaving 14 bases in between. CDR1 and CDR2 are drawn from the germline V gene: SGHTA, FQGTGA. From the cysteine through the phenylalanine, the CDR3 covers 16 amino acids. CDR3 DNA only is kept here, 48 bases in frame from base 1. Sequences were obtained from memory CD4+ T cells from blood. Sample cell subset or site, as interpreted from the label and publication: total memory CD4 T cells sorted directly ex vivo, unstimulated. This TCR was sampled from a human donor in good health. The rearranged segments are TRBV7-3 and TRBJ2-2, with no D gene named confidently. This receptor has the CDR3 CASSWVGGSNTGELFF. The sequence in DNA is TGTGCCAGCAGCTGGGTGGGTGGTAGCAACACCGGGGAGCTGTTTTTT.